A single sample is the source of the 10 T cell receptor beta chains below, sequenced in a study of cytomegalovirus exposure and HLA in healthy donors. PCR amplification relied on 60 Vbeta primers (plus 13 Jbeta primers). Generated by immunoSEQ multiplex PCR, the TCRdb table keeps only in-frame clones and is missing some. Its clone listing holds about 46,000 clones. The sequenced material came from PBMCs. The source of these receptors is a woman between 40 and 55 years old in good health and CMV-seronegative.

This CDR3 reads CASSRQGARSYEQYF. The CDR3 DNA is TGCGCCAGCAGCCGACAGGGGGCCCGGTCCTACGAGCAGTACTTC. The gene calls are TRBV5-1 and TRBJ2-7; 10 nucleotides agree with TRBD1. Per germline, CDR1 SGHRS and CDR2 YFSETQ. Losses at the gene ends were 4 bases for V and 1 base for J; bases not matched to a gene: 5. The length of the CDR3 is 15 residues.

The gene calls are TRBV4-1 and TRBJ2-7; perhaps TRBD1 as D (6 bases). The germline V gene encodes CDR1 MGHRA and CDR2 YSYEKL. Trimming took 4 bases from V and 3 from J, leaving 16 bases between them. This CDR3 is built from 15 residues. The CDR3 region is CASSLLWDKDYEQYF. The CDR3 nucleotides are TGCGCCAGCAGCCTTTTATGGGACAAAGACTACGAGCAGTACTTC.

This chain connects TRBV5-1 to TRBJ1-2; D not certain. The CDR3 is 13 amino acids. The V gene lost 0 bases and the J gene lost 4 bases, with 7 bases spanning the gap. Looked up from germline, CDR1 is SGHRS and CDR2 is YFSETQ. This CDR3 is CASSLDRVYGYTF. The CDR3 bases are TGCGCCAGCAGCTTGGATAGAGTCTATGGCTACACCTTC.

The chain uses TRBV18 and TRBJ2-2, with D possibly TRBD1 on 5 matching bases. Trimming left V 3 bases short and J 8 bases short, with 16 bases between. The CDR3 contains 15 residues. Germline-derived CDR1 and CDR2 are KGHSH and LQKENI. The DNA of the CDR3 is TGTGCCAGCTCACCTAACTCAAGGGGCTCGGGGGAGCTGTTTTTT. This sequence encodes CASSPNSRGSGELFF.

The chain recombines TRBV5-1 with TRBJ2-7; no clear D. This CDR3 contains 13 residues. Trimming removed 4 bases at V and 5 bases at J, with 13 bases between. CDR1 and CDR2 (germline): SGHRS, YFSETQ. The CDR3 nucleotides read TGCGCCAGCAGCCCGCTCGGGTCCCACGAGCAGTACTTC. It encodes CASSPLGSHEQYF.

The chain carries TRBV15 and TRBJ2-1; TRBD2 might be the D (6 bases). V was cut by 0 bases and J by 10 bases, with 16 bases left in between. Looked up from germline, CDR1 is LNHNV and CDR2 is YYDKDF (reference sequence). This CDR3 has 15 residues. The CDR3 region is CATSRDPAEGAEQFF. The CDR3, as DNA: TGTGCCACCAGCAGAGATCCTGCGGAGGGTGCAGAGCAGTTCTTC.

The V and J genes are TRBV28 and TRBJ2-6; possibly TRBD1 for D (5 bases). Trimming took off 6 bases at V and 3 bases at J, with 12 bases between the two ends. This CDR3 is built from 15 residues. Germline-derived CDR1 and CDR2 are MDHEN and SYDVKM. The CDR3: CASRLQGGGANVLTF. The CDR3 region has the DNA TGTGCCAGCAGACTTCAGGGCGGTGGGGCCAACGTCCTGACTTTC.

The V gene is TRBV28, the J gene TRBJ1-4, with D perhaps matching TRBD1 (5 bases). V dropped 4 bases and J dropped 8 bases, with 11 bases sitting between them. Germline V gene data show CDR1 as MDHEN and CDR2 as SYDVKM. The CDR3 has 13 amino acids. The CDR3 nucleotides read TGTGCCAGCAGTTCTCAGGGTCGGGAAAAACTGTTTTTT. Residues: CASSSQGREKLFF.

This chain connects TRBV13 to TRBJ1-1; weak D call: TRBD1 (6 bases). There are 16 residues in the CDR3. The germline V and J ends were trimmed by 5 bases and 1 base, with 17 bases remaining between them. In germline, CDR1 is PRHDT, CDR2 FYEKMQ (reference sequence). The CDR3 coding sequence is TGTGCCAGCAGCCCAGGGGCAGGGTGGGCGAACACTGAAGCTTTCTTT. Translating gives CASSPGAGWANTEAFF.

V gene TRBV23-1 combines with J gene TRBJ2-7; D remains unclear. TRBV23-1 carries the ORF label, with uncertain function. The CDR3 loop spans 15 amino acids. Trimming stripped 2 bases from V and 4 bases from J, with 15 bases between. The CDR3 region has the DNA TGCGCCAGCAGTCAACGCCACAAACAGAAGTACGAGCAGTACTTC. Translated: CASSQRHKQKYEQYF.